Included here is one TCR beta chain sequence, with context. Its antigen remains unknown. This sample is drawn from a study of cytotoxic CD8 clonotypes in ibrutinib-treated CLL. Overall study context: The study recorded mean values of approximately 260,000 productive templates and 94,082 productive rearrangements per sample.

Germline V gives CDR1 SGHTA, CDR2 FQGTGA. This CDR3 contains 14 residues. Trimming removed 4 bases at V and 4 bases at J, with 12 bases between. Overall study findings and caveats: A rise in clonality was seen at ibrutinib response, and a fall back toward baseline was seen at progression.

The repertoire was sequenced with immunoSEQ multiplex PCR; TCRdb's copy has only in-frame clones and lacks some. The sample records under 300,000 clones, roughly three quarters being singletons. The V call is TRBV7-3, the J call TRBJ2-3; a possible D gene is TRBD2 (6 bases). The TCR was taken from a human donor with chronic lymphocytic leukemia. Specimen: PBMCs, collected at disease progression, from a patient treated with ibrutinib. The CDR3 DNA sequence: TGTGCCAGCAGCTCACCGGGGGAACCAGATACGCAGTATTTT. This sequence encodes CASSSPGEPDTQYF.